The 12 T cell receptor beta chains presented below share a single source sample, sequenced in a study of cytomegalovirus exposure and HLA in healthy donors. The PCR made use of 60 Vbeta and 13 Jbeta primers. Libraries were prepared by immunoSEQ multiplex PCR; TCRdb keeps only in-frame clonotypes and omits some of them. The table records some 200,000 clones, around 62% of them present only once. The sample consisted of PBMCs. The receptors here all came from a man aged 35 to 55 in good health and CMV-seronegative.

The rearrangement links TRBV5-6 to TRBJ2-5, with 7 bases identical to TRBD2. V shed 5 bases and J 1 base; nucleotides not matched to a gene: 8. The CDR3 is 15 amino acids. In germline, CDR1 is SGHDT, CDR2 YYEEEE. Here the CDR3 DNA reads TGTGCCAGCAGGAATTCGGGGGGTGGCCAAGAGACCCAGTACTTC. Its translation is CASRNSGGGQETQYF. Full variable domain (remainder filled in from reference TRBV5-6 and TRBJ2-5): DAGVTQSPTHLIKTRGQQVTLRCSPKSGHDTVSWYQQALGQGPQFIFQYYEEEERQRGNFPDRFSGHQFPNYSSELNVNALLLGDSALYLCASRNSGGGQETQYFGPGTRLLVL.

The chain carries TRBV4-1 and TRBJ2-3; D is possibly TRBD2 (6 bases). The V end was cut by 4 bases, the J end by 4 bases, with 15 bases between. Per germline, CDR1 MGHRA and CDR2 YSYEKL. The CDR3 runs to 15 residues. CDR3 in DNA: TGCGCCAGCAGCCTAGACATAGGGACTTCAGATACGCAGTATTTT. Its protein product is CASSLDIGTSDTQYF.

The CDR3 bases are TGTGCCAGCAGTTTTGCTAGCGGGGGCCAAAACATTCAGTACTTC. It codes for CASSFASGGQNIQYF. The chain is built from TRBV27 and TRBJ2-4; the match to TRBD2 covers 10 bases. Trimming removed 3 bases from V and 5 bases from J; junction bases left unmatched: 4. The CDR3 contains 15 residues. CDR1 is MNHEY and CDR2 is SMNVEV in the germline V gene (reference sequence).

The chain employs TRBV4-1 and TRBJ1-5, with 8 bases lining up with TRBD1. Germline loops: CDR1 MGHRA, CDR2 YSYEKL. The CDR3 consists of 17 residues. V lost 3 bases, J lost 0 bases, and 7 bases stayed unmatched. CDR3 coding DNA: TGCGCCAGCAGCCAGAGGGACAGGAGTTATAGCAATCAGCCCCAGCATTTT. This codes for CASSQRDRSYSNQPQHF.

This rearrangement joins TRBV28 to TRBJ1-1; D unclear. The germline V and J ends were trimmed by 1 base and 6 bases, with 9 bases remaining between them. This CDR3 is built from 13 residues. CDR1 is MDHEN, CDR2 SYDVKM, per germline. The CDR3 region is CASSLSGVPEAFF. The CDR3 region has the DNA TGTGCCAGCAGTTTATCCGGGGTTCCTGAAGCTTTCTTT.

The rearrangement joins TRBV7-2 to TRBJ1-2; no firm D call. The CDR3 runs to 14 residues. Per germline, CDR1 SGHTA and CDR2 FQGNSA. Trimming left V 3 bases short and J 2 bases short, with 10 bases between. The CDR3 nucleotides read TGTGCCAGCAGCTTCACCACAGAGAACTATGGCTACACCTTC. This translates into CASSFTTENYGYTF. Supplemented by reference TRBV7-2 and TRBJ1-2, the full variable domain reads GAGVSQSPSNKVTEKGKDVELRCDPISGHTALYWYRQSLGQGLEFLIYFQGNSAPDKSGLPSDRFSAERTGGSVSTLTIQRTQQEDSAVYLCASSFTTENYGYTFGSGTRLTVV.

This clone has more than one count but fewer than ten. The chain joins TRBV19 to TRBJ2-1; perhaps TRBD2 as D (6 bases). V was shortened by 4 bases and J by 1 base, with 8 bases between the two germline ends. Germline values: CDR1 LNHDA, CDR2 SQIVND (reference sequence). The CDR3 loop spans 14 amino acids. CDR3 loop: CASSRGVSYNEQFF. DNA for the CDR3: TGTGCCAGTAGTAGGGGGGTTTCCTACAATGAGCAGTTCTTC.

This clone was seen more than once but under ten times. V and J are TRBV6-6 and TRBJ1-3; D may be TRBD1 (6 bases). Germline values: CDR1 MNHNY, CDR2 SVGAGI (reference sequence). V was trimmed by 5 bases and J by 0 bases, leaving 8 bases between them. CDR3 length equals 14 residues. CDR3 DNA sequence: TGTGCCAGCAGTGGACAGAACTCTGGAAACACCATATATTTT. Protein product: CASSGQNSGNTIYF.

This sequence joins TRBV6-4 and TRBJ2-1, with 11 bases lining up with TRBD2. The CDR3 is 16 residues long. The germline CDR1 and CDR2 sequences are MRHNA and SNTAGT. After removal of 5 bases from V and 6 bases from J, the junction contained 9 bases not matched to a gene. This chain's CDR3 is CASSPSGRPASNEQFF. In DNA form, the CDR3 reads TGTGCCAGCAGTCCTAGCGGGAGGCCCGCGAGCAATGAGCAGTTCTTC.

CDR3 sequence reads: CSVGLRIEANYGYTF. CDR3 DNA sequence: TGCAGCGTTGGACTCCGGATTGAGGCTAACTATGGCTACACCTTC. This sequence joins TRBV29-1 and TRBJ1-2; the D is unclear. Germline V gene data show CDR1 as SQVTM and CDR2 as ANQGSEA. Trimming stripped 4 bases from V and 0 bases from J, with 15 bases between. This CDR3 has 15 amino acids.

This chain joins TRBV27 and TRBJ1-5; D remains unclear. V was cut by 2 bases and J by 7 bases, with 15 bases left in between. Germline V gene data show CDR1 as MNHEY and CDR2 as SMNVEV (reference sequence). The CDR3 spans 15 residues. CDR3 sequence reads: CASSLAGASIQPQHF. The DNA of the CDR3 is TGTGCCAGCAGTTTAGCGGGTGCGTCAATACAGCCCCAGCATTTT.

The chain is built from TRBV14 and TRBJ2-2; D uncertain. Germline loops: CDR1 SGHDN, CDR2 FVKESK. CDR3 length: 13 amino acids. Trimming left V 1 base short and J 6 bases short, with 6 bases between. CDR3: CASSQVTAGELFF. The CDR3 nucleotides are TGTGCCAGCAGCCAAGTCACGGCCGGGGAGCTGTTTTTT. The variable domain in full, completed from reference TRBV14 and TRBJ2-2, reads EAGVTQFPSHSVIEKGQTVTLRCDPISGHDNLYWYRRVMGKEIKFLLHFVKESKQDESGMPNNRFLAERTGGTYSTLKVQPAELEDSGVYFCASSQVTAGELFFGEGSRLTVL.